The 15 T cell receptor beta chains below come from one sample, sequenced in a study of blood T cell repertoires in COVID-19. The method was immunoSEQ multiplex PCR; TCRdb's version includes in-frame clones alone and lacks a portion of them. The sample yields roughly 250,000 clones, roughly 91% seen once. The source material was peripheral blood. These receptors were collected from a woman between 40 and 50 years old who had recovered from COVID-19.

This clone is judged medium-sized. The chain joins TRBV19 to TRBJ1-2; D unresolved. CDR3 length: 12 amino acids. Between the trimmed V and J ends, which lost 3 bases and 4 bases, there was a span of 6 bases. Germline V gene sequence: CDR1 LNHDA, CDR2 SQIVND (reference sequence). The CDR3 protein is CASSMGIYGYTF. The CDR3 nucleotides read TGTGCCAGTAGTATGGGCATCTATGGCTACACCTTC.

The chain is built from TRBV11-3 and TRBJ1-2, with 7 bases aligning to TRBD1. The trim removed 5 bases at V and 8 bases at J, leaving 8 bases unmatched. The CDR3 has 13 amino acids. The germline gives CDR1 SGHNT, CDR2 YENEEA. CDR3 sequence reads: CASSRAEQGGYTF. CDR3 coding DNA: TGTGCCAGCAGCCGAGCGGAACAGGGGGGCTACACCTTC.

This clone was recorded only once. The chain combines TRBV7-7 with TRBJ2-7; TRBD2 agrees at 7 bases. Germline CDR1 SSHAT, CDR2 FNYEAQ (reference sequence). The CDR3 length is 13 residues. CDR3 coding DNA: TGTGCTAGCCAGAGGGCCCCGGGGGGCGAGCAGTACTTC. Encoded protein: CASQRAPGGEQYF.

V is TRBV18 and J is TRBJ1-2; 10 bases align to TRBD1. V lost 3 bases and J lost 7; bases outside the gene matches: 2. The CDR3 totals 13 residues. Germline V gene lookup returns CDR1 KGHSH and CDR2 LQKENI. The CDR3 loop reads CASSPGQGVGYTF. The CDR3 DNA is TGTGCCAGCTCACCCGGACAGGGGGTTGGCTACACCTTC.

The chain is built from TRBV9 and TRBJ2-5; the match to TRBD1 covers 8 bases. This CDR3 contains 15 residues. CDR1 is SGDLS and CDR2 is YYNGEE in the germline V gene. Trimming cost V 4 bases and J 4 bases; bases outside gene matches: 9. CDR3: CASSPSDRARETQYF. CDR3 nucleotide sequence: TGTGCCAGCAGCCCGTCGGACAGGGCGAGAGAGACCCAGTACTTC.

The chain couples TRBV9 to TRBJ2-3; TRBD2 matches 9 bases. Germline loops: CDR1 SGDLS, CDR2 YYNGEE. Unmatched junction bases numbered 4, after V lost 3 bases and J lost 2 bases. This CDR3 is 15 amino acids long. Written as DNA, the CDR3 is TGTGCCAGCAGCGGGGGCGGGAGGGACACAGATACGCAGTATTTT. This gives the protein CASSGGGRDTDTQYF.

The CDR3 is CASSPRAPGETQYF. The CDR3 nucleotides are TGTGCCAGCAGCCCCCGGGCCCCGGGGGAGACCCAGTACTTC. The J gene is TRBJ2-5, the V gene TRBV27; D perhaps matches TRBD2 (5 bases). CDR1 is MNHEY, CDR2 SMNVEV, per germline (reference sequence). V was trimmed by 6 bases and J by 5 bases, leaving 16 bases between them. The CDR3 spans 14 residues.

The CDR3 loop reads CSVPHGGNEQFF. Here the CDR3 DNA reads TGCAGCGTACCCCACGGGGGCAATGAGCAGTTCTTC. The chain employs TRBV29-1 and TRBJ2-1, with D possibly TRBD2 on 6 matching bases. Germline CDR1 and CDR2: SQVTM and ANQGSEA. Trimming shortened V by 6 bases and J by 6 bases, and 12 bases separated the two germline ends. The CDR3 is 12 amino acids.

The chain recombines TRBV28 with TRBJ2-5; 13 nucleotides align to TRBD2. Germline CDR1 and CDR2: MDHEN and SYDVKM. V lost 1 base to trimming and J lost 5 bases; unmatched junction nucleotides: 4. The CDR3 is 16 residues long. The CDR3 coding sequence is TGTGCCAGCAGTTTATCACTAGCGGGAGGGCGTGAGACCCAGTACTTC. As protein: CASSLSLAGGRETQYF.

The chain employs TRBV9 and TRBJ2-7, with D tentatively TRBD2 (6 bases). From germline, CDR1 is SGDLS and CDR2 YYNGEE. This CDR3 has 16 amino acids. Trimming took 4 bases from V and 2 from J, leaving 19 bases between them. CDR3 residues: CASSPNAGGRTYEQYF. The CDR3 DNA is TGTGCCAGCAGCCCAAACGCTGGGGGGAGAACCTACGAGCAGTACTTC.

The CDR3 DNA follows: TGCGCCAGCAGCCCCACCCGGGGGGCCGGGCGCACAGATACGCAGTATTTT. This sequence encodes CASSPTRGAGRTDTQYF. The chain uses TRBV4-3 and TRBJ2-3, with a weak D call TRBD2 (7 bases). V lost 4 bases to trimming and J lost 1 base, with 18 bases between them. Germline CDR1 LGHNA, CDR2 YSLEER. The length of the CDR3 is 17 residues.

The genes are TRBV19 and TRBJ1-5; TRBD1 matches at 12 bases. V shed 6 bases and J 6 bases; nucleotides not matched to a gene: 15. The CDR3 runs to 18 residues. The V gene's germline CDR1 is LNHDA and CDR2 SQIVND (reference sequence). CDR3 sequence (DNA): TGTGCCAGTAGCCTCCCCACCTGGGACAGGGGGCGAGGTCAGCCCCAGCATTTT. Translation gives CASSLPTWDRGRGQPQHF.

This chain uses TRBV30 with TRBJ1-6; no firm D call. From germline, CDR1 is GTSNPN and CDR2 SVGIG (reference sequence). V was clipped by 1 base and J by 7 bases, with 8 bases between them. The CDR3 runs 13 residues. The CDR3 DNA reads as TGTGCCTGGAGTGGCCAGATGAATTCACCCCTCCACTTT. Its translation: CAWSGQMNSPLHF.

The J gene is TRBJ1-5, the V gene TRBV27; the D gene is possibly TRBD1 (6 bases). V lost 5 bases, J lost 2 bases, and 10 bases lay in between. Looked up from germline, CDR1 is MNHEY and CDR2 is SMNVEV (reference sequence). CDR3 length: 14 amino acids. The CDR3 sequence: CASSLRGGNQPQHF. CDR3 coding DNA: TGTGCCAGCAGTCTCAGGGGAGGCAATCAGCCCCAGCATTTT.

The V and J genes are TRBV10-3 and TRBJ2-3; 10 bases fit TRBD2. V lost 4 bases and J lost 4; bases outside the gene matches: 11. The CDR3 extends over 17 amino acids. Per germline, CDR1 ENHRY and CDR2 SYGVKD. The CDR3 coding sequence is TGTGCCATCAGTGCTCGGGGGGCTAGCGGGAGTCCAGATACGCAGTATTTT. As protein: CAISARGASGSPDTQYF.